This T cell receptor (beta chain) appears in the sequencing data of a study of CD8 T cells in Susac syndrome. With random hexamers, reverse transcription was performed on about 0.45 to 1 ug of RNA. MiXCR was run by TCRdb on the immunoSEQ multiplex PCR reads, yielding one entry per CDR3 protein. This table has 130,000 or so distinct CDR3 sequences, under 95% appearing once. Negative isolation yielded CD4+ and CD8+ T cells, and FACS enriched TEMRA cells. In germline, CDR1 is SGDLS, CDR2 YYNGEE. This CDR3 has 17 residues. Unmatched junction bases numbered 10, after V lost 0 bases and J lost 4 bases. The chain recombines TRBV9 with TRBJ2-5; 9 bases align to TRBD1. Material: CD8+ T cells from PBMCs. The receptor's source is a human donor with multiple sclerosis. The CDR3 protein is CASSVVGQGPGRETQYF. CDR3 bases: TGTGCCAGCAGCGTAGTTGGACAGGGGCCCGGGAGAGAGACCCAGTACTTC.